This T cell receptor beta chain was recorded in a study of T cells in Graves' hyperthyroidism and ophthalmopathy (dated by TCRdb to the late 2010s). Broadly, across the study: Peripheral blood samples were taken at initial diagnosis, before any treatment was given. The 100 or so discovery patients were randomly split 7:3 into training and test sets. According to the paper, TCR Vbeta CDR3 sequencing was carried out on 135 peripheral blood samples, which came from some 41 ophthalmopathy, 80 or so hyperthyroidism and roughly 17 progressor patients. Prospective prediction of ophthalmopathy was tested in an independent validation cohort of fewer than 20 hyperthyroidism patients and 15 to 17 patients who later progressed to ophthalmopathy. After sampling, hyperthyroidism patients received methimazole starting at 30 mg daily, and ophthalmopathy patients received high-dose intravenous methylprednisolone. In about 6 Graves' hyperthyroidism patients, the study also compared T-cell repertoires from thyroid tissue with T-cell repertoires from blood. A discovery cohort of about 96 patients, 43 with Graves' ophthalmopathy and approximately 55 with stable Graves' hyperthyroidism, was used to find distinguishing TCR V-J signatures.

The TCR beta CDR3 regions were amplified from RNA transcripts. For the first round of RT-PCR on the TCR CDR3, the HTBI primer set was used together with the Qiagen OneStep RT-PCR kit. Libraries were constructed in a second round of multiplex PCR, after which size selection and purification were performed. Libraries were sequenced paired-end with 100 bp reads on an Illumina HiSeq2000. The paper's data handling went like this. Raw data were processed with SOAPnuke, discarding reads with adapters, uncalled bases, mean Phred below 15, or no exact constant-primer or identifier match. COPE v1.2.5 was used to merge the high-quality paired reads, and each unique nucleotide sequence was defined as a clonotype. Clonotypes were aligned to IMGT TRBV, TRBD and TRBJ reference segments using MiTCR v1.1. Analysis was restricted to V-J combinations with a frequency above 0.0001, which covered roughly 99% of repertoires. The TCS score was defined as F50 (clonal expansion) divided by E x V (chaos), with BLOSUM62-based TCRdist calculated between CDR3 peptides within each V-J. Welch's t-statistics and random forest reduced just over 500 V-J features to some 14, which were used in a naive Bayes classifier (R e1071). The public reads were run again by TCRdb, first through fastp at Q25 and then through MiXCR, and only productive beta chains were kept. All rows with the same CDR3 protein become a single entry with the most common DNA and genes. TCRdb's processing, not the authors' own work, is the source of the V and J calls. This sample comprises over 350,000 distinct CDR3 sequences, around 20% of them detected only once. The leading ten clones occupy 35% to 45% of the sample.

What the authors observed across the whole study: Most expanded thyroid clonotypes (frequency above 0.001) were also detected in blood, a finding suggesting that blood repertoires may reflect thyroid immune responses. During validation, the model predicted progression to ophthalmopathy a median of about 6.5 months ahead of onset, with around 70% sensitivity and 72.22% specificity. No statistical method was used to fix the sample size in advance, and group allocation was not hidden from the investigators. Ophthalmopathy was separated from stable hyperthyroidism by a 13 V-J signature model, with around 88% sensitivity and 81% to 83% specificity obtained in cross-validation and 80%/75% obtained in testing.

Regarding this clonotype: Its target antigen remains unknown. Possible read error: a much larger clone is one base away.

In the ophthalmopathy patients, disease was moderately to severely active, with a Clinical Activity Score of 3 or more, a NOSPECS grade of 4 or more, and a duration of less than 3 months. The study excluded patients with uncontrolled infections, other autoimmune diseases, pregnancy or lactation. Clinical symptoms, serum thyroxine and TRAb, thyroid ultrasound, and orbital computed tomography formed the basis for the diagnoses. Ficoll-Paque density gradient centrifugation was used to isolate PBMCs from approximately 11 ml of fresh peripheral blood. Total RNA was extracted with Trizol reagent, and quality was checked on an Agilent 2100 Bioanalyzer. The CDR3 numbers 16 residues from cysteine through phenylalanine. Of all the DNA, just the CDR3 is kept, 48 bases in frame from base 1. CDR1 SGHAT and CDR2 FQDESV are derived from the germline V gene (reference sequence). V is pruned by 2 bases and J by 6 bases, leaving 10 bases of the junction without a gene match.

The chain is made from TRBV11-1 and TRBJ2-1, and 7 junctional nucleotides match TRBD2. The clonotype originates from a man aged 18 to 29 with Graves' ophthalmopathy. Sequencing used blood. Here the CDR3 is given as CASSLQGLWNANEQFF. The nucleotides read TGTGCCAGCAGCTTACAGGGACTATGGAACGCCAATGAGCAGTTCTTC.